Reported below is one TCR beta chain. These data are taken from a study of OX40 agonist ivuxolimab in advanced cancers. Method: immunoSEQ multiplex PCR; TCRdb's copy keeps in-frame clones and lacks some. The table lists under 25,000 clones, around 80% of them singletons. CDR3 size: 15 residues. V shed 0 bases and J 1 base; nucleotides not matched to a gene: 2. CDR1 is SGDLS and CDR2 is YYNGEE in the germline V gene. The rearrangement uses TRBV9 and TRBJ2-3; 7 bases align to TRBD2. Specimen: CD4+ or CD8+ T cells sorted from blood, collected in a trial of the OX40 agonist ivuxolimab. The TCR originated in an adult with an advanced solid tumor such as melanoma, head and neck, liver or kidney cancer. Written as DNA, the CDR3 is TGTGCCAGCAGCGTAGCGGGGGGAGGCACAGATACGCAGTATTTT. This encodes CASSVAGGGTDTQYF.